The clone carrying this TCR beta chain was seen a handful of times. Original methodology: Reference gene primer amplification in the assay estimated nucleated cell counts. TCRdb's copy holds only in-frame clones and misses some; the assay was immunoSEQ multiplex PCR. That table gives V, J and clone size, and the DNA gave D and trimming. The data show approximately 180,000 clones, nearly 90% seen once. Germline V gene sequence: CDR1 SEHNR, CDR2 FQNEAQ (reference sequence). The V gene lost 0 bases and the J gene lost 3 bases, with 21 bases spanning the gap. The CDR3 runs 18 residues. The data derive from a study of blood T cell repertoires in COVID-19. Study details: Material from acute and convalescent COVID-19 was sourced from the United States, Italy and Spain. Sample material is recorded as cDNA or gDNA derived from T cells, B-cell-depleted T cells, or PBMCs.

The sequenced material came from peripheral blood. V usage is TRBV7-9 and J usage is TRBJ2-7, with D maybe TRBD1 (5 bases). This receptor was identified in a man between 60 and 75 years old with active or convalescent COVID-19. CDR3 DNA sequence: TGTGCCAGCAGCTTAGCGCTAATGGGGCAGGGTAATATCTACGAGCAGTACTTC. It yields the protein CASSLALMGQGNIYEQYF.